A selection of T cell receptor beta chains follows, all from one sample in a study of OX40 agonist ivuxolimab in advanced cancers. TCRdb's copy holds only in-frame clones and misses some; the assay was immunoSEQ multiplex PCR. The sample records 55,000 to 80,000 clones, roughly 90% being singletons. The sequencing here drew on CD4+ or CD8+ T cells sorted from blood, taken in a trial of the OX40 agonist ivuxolimab. Receptors were obtained from an adult with an advanced solid tumor such as melanoma, head and neck, liver or kidney cancer. Each CDR3 is given with its conserved first and last residue. D genes are given only for firm matches. Rows may omit the clone size; those that give it use once, few, many or a size class.

>TRBV4-1|TRBD1|TRBJ2-2|-
CASSQRNPGQGNTGELFF
TGCGCCAGCAGCCAAAGAAATCCGGGACAGGGTAACACCGGGGAGCTGTTTTTT
>TRBV4-2|TRBD2|TRBJ2-1|once
CASSQSLSGRGYNEQFF
TGTGCCAGCAGCCAATCTCTCAGCGGGAGGGGGTACAATGAGCAGTTCTTC
>TRBV6-6|TRBD1|TRBJ1-4|few
CASRTRTGSYEKLFF
TGTGCCAGCAGAACCAGGACAGGGTCCTATGAAAAACTGTTTTTT
>TRBV9|TRBD1|TRBJ2-1|-
CASSSGQASYNEQFF
TGTGCCAGCAGCTCCGGACAGGCCAGCTACAATGAGCAGTTCTTC
>TRBV7-9|-|TRBJ2-2|-
CASSYSGGSNTGELFF
TGTGCCAGCAGCTATAGCGGAGGCTCGAACACCGGGGAGCTGTTTTTT
>TRBV7-2|-|TRBJ2-2|few
CASSLDGALRVTGELFF
TGTGCCAGCAGCTTAGACGGGGCGTTACGGGTTACCGGGGAGCTGTTTTTT
>TRBV28|-|TRBJ1-2|once
CASSFRIYGYTF
TGTGCCAGCAGTTTCAGGATTTATGGCTACACCTTC
>TRBV15|-|TRBJ2-4|-
CATSPGDIQYF
TGTGCCACCAGCCCAGGGGACATTCAGTACTTC
>TRBV18|-|TRBJ1-3|-
CASSETGNGNTIYF
TGTGCCAGCTCAGAAACAGGGAATGGAAACACCATATATTTT
>TRBV15|-|TRBJ1-1|-
CATSRDISGRNTEAFF
TGTGCCACCAGCAGAGACATTTCGGGGCGGAACACTGAAGCTTTCTTT
>TRBV18|-|TRBJ2-1|-
CASSPRQEEQFF
TGTGCCAGCTCACCAAGGCAAGAAGAGCAGTTCTTC
>TRBV5-1|-|TRBJ1-1|-
CASSWKGTMNTEAFF
TGCGCCAGCAGCTGGAAGGGCACCATGAACACTGAAGCTTTCTTT
>TRBV9|TRBD2|TRBJ2-7|once
CASSVEISGSPYEQYF
TGTGCCAGCAGCGTAGAAATCAGCGGGAGTCCCTACGAGCAGTACTTC
>TRBV7-2|TRBD2|TRBJ2-3|-
CASSLDLLAGGITDTQYF
TGTGCCAGCAGCTTAGATTTACTAGCGGGAGGGATAACAGATACGCAGTATTTT
>TRBV10-3|TRBD2|TRBJ2-1|-
CAISERGVAGVWNEQFF
TGTGCCATCAGTGAACGTGGGGTAGCGGGAGTTTGGAATGAGCAGTTCTTC
>TRBV14|-|TRBJ2-7|-
CASSQDHSWGEQYF
TGTGCCAGCAGCCAAGATCATAGCTGGGGCGAGCAGTACTTC
>TRBV7-9|-|TRBJ1-1|-
CASRPTASNTEAFF
TGTGCCAGCAGGCCGACCGCTTCGAACACTGAAGCTTTCTTT